This passage covers 9 T cell receptor beta chains from one sample sequenced in a study of long-term antiretroviral therapy in people with HIV. At the survey level, the v3.0 immunoSEQ assay was run. TCRdb's copy holds only in-frame clones and misses some; the assay was immunoSEQ multiplex PCR. There are 11,000 or so clones in the sample; about four fifths occur only once, and around 15% lies in the top ten. Sequencing used unsorted PBMCs, obtained 1.2 years after starting antiretroviral therapy. The receptors were gathered from a middle-aged man with HIV.

The chain joins TRBV10-2 to TRBJ2-4, with TRBD2 identical over 9 bases. Trimming took 3 bases from V and 4 from J; bases not matched to a gene: 7. Germline CDR1 is WSHSY and CDR2 is SAAADI. The CDR3 totals 16 residues. CDR3 loop: CASSESRGGAKNIQYF. Here the CDR3 DNA reads TGCGCCAGCAGTGAAAGTCGCGGGGGGGCGAAAAACATTCAGTACTTC.

This chain connects TRBV27 to TRBJ2-6, with a tentative D call TRBD2 (5 bases). This CDR3 has 19 amino acids. Germline V CDR1 and CDR2: MNHEY, SMNVEV (reference sequence). The V and J ends lost 2 bases and 3 bases respectively, with 20 bases between them. As DNA, the CDR3 is TGTGCCAGCAGTTTAGGTTTAGGGAGTAGGGCTTTTGGGGCCAACGTCCTGACTTTC. As protein: CASSLGLGSRAFGANVLTF.

This rearrangement joins TRBV6-5 to TRBJ2-7, with a weak D call TRBD2 (5 bases). The germline V gene has CDR1 MNHEY and CDR2 SVGAGI. V lost 8 bases, J lost 4 bases, and 15 bases lay in between. This CDR3 is built from 13 residues. CDR3: CASSSGSGYEQYF. The CDR3 region has the DNA TGTGCCAGCTCATCGGGCTCGGGATACGAGCAGTACTTC.

CDR3 sequence: CASSESRNTIYF. CDR3 nucleotide sequence: TGCGCCAGCAGTGAGTCGAGAAACACCATATATTTT. V is TRBV10-2 and J is TRBJ1-3, with unresolved D. Germline V gene sequence: CDR1 WSHSY, CDR2 SAAADI. The CDR3 loop spans 12 amino acids. Between the trimmed V and J ends, which lost 0 bases and 5 bases, there was a span of 2 bases.

This rearrangement joins TRBV6-5 to TRBJ2-1; 7 bases fit TRBD1. V lost 5 bases and J lost 4; bases outside the gene matches: 8. The CDR3 totals 15 residues. Germline CDR1 and CDR2: MNHEY and SVGAGI. The CDR3 DNA reads as TGTGCCAGCAGTCCCAGGAGGACAGGTTACAATGAGCAGTTCTTC. Protein: CASSPRRTGYNEQFF.

The CDR3 sequence: CASSLSGGRTYEQYF. Written as DNA, the CDR3 is TGTGCCAGCAGTTTATCTGGCGGCCGAACCTACGAGCAGTACTTC. The chain joins TRBV27 to TRBJ2-7; no definite D call. This CDR3 has 15 residues. CDR1 and CDR2 (germline): MNHEY, SMNVEV (reference sequence). Trimming took 0 bases from V and 2 from J, leaving 11 bases between them.

The chain carries TRBV7-7 and TRBJ2-3, with TRBD2 matching 12 bases. The junction had 5 bases not matched to a gene; V was cut back by 5 bases and J by 5 bases. The CDR3 length is 15 residues. Germline loops: CDR1 SSHAT, CDR2 FNYEAQ (reference sequence). CDR3 nucleotides: TGTGCCAGCAGCCCTAGCGGGGGGGCAGGAGATACGCAGTATTTT. Amino acid sequence: CASSPSGGAGDTQYF.

CDR3 residues: CASLGSSGNTIYF. In DNA form, the CDR3 reads TGTGCCAGCTTGGGGAGCTCTGGAAACACCATATATTTT. V is TRBV7-9 and J is TRBJ1-3; the D is unclear. V lost 8 bases, J lost 0 bases, and 8 bases lay in between. Germline V CDR1 and CDR2: SEHNR, FQNEAQ (reference sequence). The CDR3 is 13 residues long.

This clone was counted only a few times. The rearrangement uses TRBV20-1 and TRBJ1-1, with TRBD1 as a possible D gene (5 bases). V gave up 6 bases and J gave up 10 bases, with 12 bases separating them. Per the germline V gene, CDR1 is DFQATT and CDR2 is SNEGSKA (reference sequence). This CDR3 is 10 amino acids long. This CDR3 reads CSAGRQRAFF. In nucleotides, the CDR3 is TGCAGTGCGGGGCGGCAACGAGCTTTCTTT.